What follows is one T cell receptor (beta chain) and its context. What it recognizes is unknown. Some clones are missing from TCRdb's copy, which holds only in-frame ones; the method was immunoSEQ multiplex PCR. The sample has about 40,000 clones; approximately 69% are singletons. Brentuximab vedotin exposure varied, and every patient relapsed after autologous stem cell transplantation. The V gene lost 1 base and the J gene lost 2 bases, with 6 bases spanning the gap. The length of the CDR3 is 13 residues. Germline V gene sequence: CDR1 LGHNA, CDR2 YSLEER. The data were taken from a study of PD-1 blockade in classical Hodgkin lymphoma. Study findings and constraints: TCR diversity at baseline was reported to be reduced in newly diagnosed patients relative to healthy donors.

The source of this sequence is a human donor with classical Hodgkin lymphoma. The sample consisted of peripheral blood mononuclear cells (PBMCs), taken before the second cycle of nivolumab. The J gene is TRBJ2-7, the V gene TRBV4-3; no clear D. The CDR3 spells CASSQVGTYEQYF. The CDR3 DNA reads TGCGCCAGCAGCCAAGTCGGTACCTACGAGCAGTACTTC.